The rows below give T cell receptor beta chains drawn from one sample of a study of control samples from healthy donors and cancer patients. TCRdb's copy holds only in-frame clones and misses some; the assay was immunoSEQ multiplex PCR. The sample includes over 100,000 clones, just under 95% seen only once; the top ten take less than 7%. Sequenced: blood. Every receptor here comes from a man younger than 35 in good health. The CDR3 runs from the conserved cysteine through the conserved F or W. A D gene is named only where the DNA matches it firmly. Clone size appears in some rows only: once, few, many, or a class for an expanded clone.

d_call	v_call	clone_size	j_call	cdr3_nt	cdr3_aa
NA	TRBV5-1	NA	TRBJ1-2	TGCGCCAGCAGCTCCCTTCTACGGACTAACTATGGCTACACCTTC	CASSSLLRTNYGYTF
NA	TRBV9	NA	TRBJ1-6	TGTGCCAGCAGCGTAGGTGGGCAGTATAATTCACCCCTCCACTTT	CASSVGGQYNSPLHF
TRBD1	TRBV9	NA	TRBJ2-5	TGTGCCAGCAGCAACGACAGGGGGGGGCCCCAAGAGACCCAGTACTTC	CASSNDRGGPQETQYF
NA	TRBV30	NA	TRBJ1-1	TGTGCCTGGAAGGCCGGCACTGAAGCTTTCTTT	CAWKAGTEAFF
TRBD1	TRBV4-1	once	TRBJ1-6	TGCGCCAGCAGCCAGCGGGACAGAGTAACCTATAATTCACCCCTCCACTTT	CASSQRDRVTYNSPLHF
TRBD1	TRBV14	NA	TRBJ2-6	TGTGCCAGCAGCCAGAGGTTGGGACAGGGAGACTCTGGGGCCAACGTCCTGACTTTC	CASSQRLGQGDSGANVLTF
TRBD1	TRBV11-2	NA	TRBJ2-7	TGTGCCAGCGGGGACAGGGGAGCCGTCTACGAGCAGTACTTC	CASGDRGAVYEQYF
NA	TRBV6-5	NA	TRBJ1-2	TGTGCCAGCAGTTACTCAGGATTCGGTGGCTACACCTTC	CASSYSGFGGYTF
NA	TRBV9	once	TRBJ1-1	TGTGCCAGCGGATCTACGGCGGACACTGAAGCTTTCTTT	CASGSTADTEAFF
NA	TRBV4-1	NA	TRBJ1-6	TGCGCCAGCAGCCAAGGGTCTCCGGGGATCTCCTATAATTCACCCCTCCACTTT	CASSQGSPGISYNSPLHF
TRBD1	TRBV6-5	NA	TRBJ1-2	TGTGCCAGCAGGACGACAGGGGAGGATGGCTACACCTTC	CASRTTGEDGYTF
TRBD1	TRBV6-6	NA	TRBJ1-1	TGTGCCAGCAGTTACTCGACAGGGGGCATTACTGAAGCTTTCTTT	CASSYSTGGITEAFF
NA	TRBV5-5	once	TRBJ1-1	TGTGCCAGCAGCTTGGCCCCCGACAGGTGGAACACTGAAGCTTTCTTT	CASSLAPDRWNTEAFF
NA	TRBV30	once	TRBJ2-7	TGTGCCTGGAACCCGGGGAGTGGCGAGCAGTACTTC	CAWNPGSGEQYF
NA	TRBV12-3/TRBV12-4	once	TRBJ1-5	TGTGCCAGCAGTTCCGCTAGCAATCAGCCCCAGCATTTT	CASSSASNQPQHF
NA	TRBV2	NA	TRBJ2-7	TGTGCCAGCAGGGGGAGGGACACCTTCTCCTCCTACGAGCAGTACTTC	CASRGRDTFSSYEQYF
NA	TRBV7-2	NA	TRBJ2-5	TGTGCCAGCAGCTTACAAGGCCCCGGGCGGGGCCAAGAGACCCAGTACTTC	CASSLQGPGRGQETQYF
NA	TRBV19	few	TRBJ1-2	TGTGCCAGTACTCGGGGATCTAACTATGGCTACACCTTC	CASTRGSNYGYTF
NA	TRBV5-1	NA	TRBJ1-2	TGCGCCAGCAGCTTGGGACTAACTTATGGCTACACCTTC	CASSLGLTYGYTF
NA	TRBV21-1	NA	TRBJ1-2	TGTGCCAGCAGCAAAGCGAGGCAGCCGATACTATGTAACTATGGCTACACCTTC	CASSKARQPILCNYGYTF
TRBD1	TRBV7-6	NA	TRBJ2-1	TGTGCCAGCAGCGGGCTCCGGGACAGGGTTAACAATGAGCAGTTCTTC	CASSGLRDRVNNEQFF